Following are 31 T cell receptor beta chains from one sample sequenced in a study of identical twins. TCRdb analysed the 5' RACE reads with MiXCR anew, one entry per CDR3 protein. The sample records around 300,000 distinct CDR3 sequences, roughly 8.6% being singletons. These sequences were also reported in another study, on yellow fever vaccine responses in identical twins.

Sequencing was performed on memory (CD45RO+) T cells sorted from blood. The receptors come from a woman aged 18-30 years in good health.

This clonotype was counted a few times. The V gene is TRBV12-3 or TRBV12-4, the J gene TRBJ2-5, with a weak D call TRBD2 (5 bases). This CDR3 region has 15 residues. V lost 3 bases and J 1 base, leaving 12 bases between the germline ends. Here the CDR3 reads CASSFGRRVQETQYF. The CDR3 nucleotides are TGTGCCAGCAGTTTCGGCAGGCGGGTCCAAGAGACCCAGTACTTC.

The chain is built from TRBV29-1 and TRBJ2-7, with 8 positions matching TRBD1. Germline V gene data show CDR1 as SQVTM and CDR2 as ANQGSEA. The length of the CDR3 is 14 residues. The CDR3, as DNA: TGCAGCGTCGAAGGGACAGGAACCATCTACGAGCAGTACGTC. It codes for CSVEGTGTIYEQYV.

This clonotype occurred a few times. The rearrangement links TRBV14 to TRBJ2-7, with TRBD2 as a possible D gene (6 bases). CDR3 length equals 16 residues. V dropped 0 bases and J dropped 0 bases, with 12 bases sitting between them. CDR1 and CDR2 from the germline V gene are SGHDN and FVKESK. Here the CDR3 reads CASSQDAWRASYEQYF. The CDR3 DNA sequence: TGTGCCAGCAGCCAAGATGCTTGGAGGGCCTCCTACGAGCAGTACTTC.

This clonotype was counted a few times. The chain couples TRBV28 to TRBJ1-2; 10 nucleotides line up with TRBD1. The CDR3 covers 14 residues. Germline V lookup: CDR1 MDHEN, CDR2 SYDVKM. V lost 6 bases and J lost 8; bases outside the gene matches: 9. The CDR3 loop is CASSTMTGGRGYTF. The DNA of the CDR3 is TGTGCCAGCAGCACGATGACAGGGGGCAGAGGCTACACCTTC.

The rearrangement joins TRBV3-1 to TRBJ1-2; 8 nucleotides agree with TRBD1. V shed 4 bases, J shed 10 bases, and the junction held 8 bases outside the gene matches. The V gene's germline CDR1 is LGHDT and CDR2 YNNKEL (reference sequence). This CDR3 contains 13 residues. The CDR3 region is CASSLPGQVVYTF. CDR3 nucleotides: TGTGCCAGCAGCCTACCGGGACAGGTCGTCTACACCTTC. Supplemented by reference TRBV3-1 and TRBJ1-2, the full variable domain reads DTAVSQTPKYLVTQMGNDKSIKCEQNLGHDTMYWYKQDSKKFLKIMFSYNNKELIINETVPNRFSPKSPDKAHLNLHINSLELGDSAVYFCASSLPGQVVYTFGSGTRLTVV.

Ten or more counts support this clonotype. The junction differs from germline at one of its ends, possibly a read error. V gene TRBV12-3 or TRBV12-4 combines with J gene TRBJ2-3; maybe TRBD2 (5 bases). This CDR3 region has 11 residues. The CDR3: CASSLTGSSSF. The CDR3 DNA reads TGTGCCAGCAGTTTAACGGGTTCATCTAGCTTT.

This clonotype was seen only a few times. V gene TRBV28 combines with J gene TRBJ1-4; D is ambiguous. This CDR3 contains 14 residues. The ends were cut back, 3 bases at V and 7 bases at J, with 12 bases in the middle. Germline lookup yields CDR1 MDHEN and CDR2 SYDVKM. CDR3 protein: CASSFWQTGEKLFF. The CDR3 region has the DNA TGTGCCAGCAGTTTTTGGCAGACGGGTGAAAAACTGTTTTTT.

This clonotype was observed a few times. CDR3 in DNA: TGTGCCAGCAGCCAAGATTCGGGTTCCTACAATGAGCAGTTCTTC. It encodes CASSQDSGSYNEQFF. V gene TRBV3-1 combines with J gene TRBJ2-1; D gene unclear. With 0 bases removed from V and 1 base from J, the gap between germline ends came to 7 bases. This CDR3 region has 15 residues. Germline V gene data show CDR1 as LGHDT and CDR2 as YNNKEL (reference sequence).

The CDR3 coding sequence is TGTGCCAGCAGACTTACAGGGAGAAGCACAGATACGCAGTATTTT. This encodes CASRLTGRSTDTQYF. V gene TRBV11-3 combines with J gene TRBJ2-3, with TRBD1 as a possible D gene (6 bases). The CDR3 covers 15 residues. The V end was cut by 6 bases, the J end by 0 bases, with 13 bases between. The germline CDR1 and CDR2 sequences are SGHNT and YENEEA.

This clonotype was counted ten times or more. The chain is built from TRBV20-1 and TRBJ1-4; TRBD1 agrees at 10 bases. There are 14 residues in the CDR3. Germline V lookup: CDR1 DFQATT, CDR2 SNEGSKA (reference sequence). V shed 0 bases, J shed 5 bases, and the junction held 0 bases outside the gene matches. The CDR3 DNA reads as TGCAGTGCTAGAGAGGACAGGGGGAATGAAAAACTGTTTTTT. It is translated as CSAREDRGNEKLFF.

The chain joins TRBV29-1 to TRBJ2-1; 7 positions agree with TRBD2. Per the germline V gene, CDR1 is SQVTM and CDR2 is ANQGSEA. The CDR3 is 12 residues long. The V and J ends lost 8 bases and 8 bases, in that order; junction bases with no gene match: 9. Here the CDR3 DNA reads TGCAGCATCCGGGACTACTCGTATGAGCAGTTCTTC. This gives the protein CSIRDYSYEQFF.

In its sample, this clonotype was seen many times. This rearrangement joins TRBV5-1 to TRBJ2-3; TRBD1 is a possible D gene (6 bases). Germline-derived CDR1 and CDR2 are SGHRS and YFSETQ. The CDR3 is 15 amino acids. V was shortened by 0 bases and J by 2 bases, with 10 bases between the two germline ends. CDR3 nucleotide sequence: TGCGCCAGCAGCTTGGTGGGGGACATCACAGATACGCAGTATTTT. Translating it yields CASSLVGDITDTQYF.

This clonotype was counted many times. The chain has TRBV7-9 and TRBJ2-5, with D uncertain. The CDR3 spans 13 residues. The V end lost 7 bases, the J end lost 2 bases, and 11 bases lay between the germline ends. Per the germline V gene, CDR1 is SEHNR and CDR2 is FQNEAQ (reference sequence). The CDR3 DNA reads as TGTGCCAGCACCCGACTTCAGCAAGAGACCCAGTACTTC. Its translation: CASTRLQQETQYF.

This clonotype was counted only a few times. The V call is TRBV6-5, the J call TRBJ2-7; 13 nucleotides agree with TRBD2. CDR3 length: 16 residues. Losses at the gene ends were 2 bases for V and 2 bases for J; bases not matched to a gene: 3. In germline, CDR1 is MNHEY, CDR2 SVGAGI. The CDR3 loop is CASSYPGLAGPYEQYF. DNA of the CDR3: TGTGCCAGCAGTTACCCGGGACTAGCGGGACCCTACGAGCAGTACTTC.

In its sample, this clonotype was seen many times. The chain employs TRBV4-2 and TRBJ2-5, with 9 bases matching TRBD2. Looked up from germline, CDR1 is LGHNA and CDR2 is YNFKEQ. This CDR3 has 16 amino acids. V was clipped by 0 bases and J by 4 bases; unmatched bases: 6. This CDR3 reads CASSQEAGGPGETQYF. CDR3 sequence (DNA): TGTGCCAGCAGCCAAGAGGCGGGGGGGCCGGGAGAGACCCAGTACTTC.

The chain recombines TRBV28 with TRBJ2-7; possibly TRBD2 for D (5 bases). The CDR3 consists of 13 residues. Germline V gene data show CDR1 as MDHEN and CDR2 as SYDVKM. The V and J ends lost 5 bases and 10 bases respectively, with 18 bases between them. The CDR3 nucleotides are TGTGCCAGCAGTCGCCAAGGCCCGAGGGAACAGTACTTC. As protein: CASSRQGPREQYF.

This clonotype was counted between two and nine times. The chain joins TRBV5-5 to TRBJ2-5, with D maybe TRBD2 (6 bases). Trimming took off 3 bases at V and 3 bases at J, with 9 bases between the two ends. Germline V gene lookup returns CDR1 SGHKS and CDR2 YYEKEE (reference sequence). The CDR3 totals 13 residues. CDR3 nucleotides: TGTGCCAGCAGCTGGGACTGGGAAGAGACCCAGTACTTC. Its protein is CASSWDWEETQYF.

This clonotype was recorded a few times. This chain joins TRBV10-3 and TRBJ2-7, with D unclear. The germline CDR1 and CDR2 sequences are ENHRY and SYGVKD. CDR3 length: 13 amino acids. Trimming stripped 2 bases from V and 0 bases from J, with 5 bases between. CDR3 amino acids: CAISEDNSYEQYF. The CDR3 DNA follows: TGTGCCATCAGTGAGGATAACTCCTACGAGCAGTACTTC.

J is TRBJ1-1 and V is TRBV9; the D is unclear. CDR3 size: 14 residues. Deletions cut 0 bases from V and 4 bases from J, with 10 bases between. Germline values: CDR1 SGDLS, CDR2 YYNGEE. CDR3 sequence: CASSVEGEGTEAFF. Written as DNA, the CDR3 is TGTGCCAGCAGCGTAGAGGGTGAGGGCACTGAAGCTTTCTTT.

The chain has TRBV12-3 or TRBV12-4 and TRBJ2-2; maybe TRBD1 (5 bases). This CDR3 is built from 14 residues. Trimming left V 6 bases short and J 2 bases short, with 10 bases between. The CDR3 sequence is CASSTTGNTGELFF. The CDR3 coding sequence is TGTGCCAGCAGCACAACAGGAAACACCGGGGAGCTGTTTTTT.

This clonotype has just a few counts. The CDR3 DNA follows: TGTGCCAGCAGCAAAGTGTCCAAACCCTCCTACAATGAGCAGTTCTTC. It codes for CASSKVSKPSYNEQFF. J is TRBJ2-1 and V is TRBV21-1; TRBD1, as called in the table, went unchecked against the DNA. TRBV21-1 has pseudogene status. The CDR3 is 16 residues long.

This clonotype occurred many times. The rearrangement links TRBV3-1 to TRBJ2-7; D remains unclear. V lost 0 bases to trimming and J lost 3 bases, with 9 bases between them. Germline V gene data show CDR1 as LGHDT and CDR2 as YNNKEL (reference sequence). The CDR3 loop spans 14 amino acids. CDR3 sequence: CASSQDGRFYEQYF. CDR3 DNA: TGTGCCAGCAGCCAAGATGGCAGATTCTACGAGCAGTACTTC.

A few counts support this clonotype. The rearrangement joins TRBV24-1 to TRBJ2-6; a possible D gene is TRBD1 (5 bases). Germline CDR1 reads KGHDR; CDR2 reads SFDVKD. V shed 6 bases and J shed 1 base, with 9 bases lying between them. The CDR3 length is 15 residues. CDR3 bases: TGTGCCACCAGTAGAGACAGTTCTGGGGCCAACGTCCTGACTTTC. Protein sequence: CATSRDSSGANVLTF.

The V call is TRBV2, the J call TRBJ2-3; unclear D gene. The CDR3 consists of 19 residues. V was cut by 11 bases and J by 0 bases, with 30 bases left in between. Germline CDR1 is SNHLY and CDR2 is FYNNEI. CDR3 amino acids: CAFSLQSSLTLASTDTQYF. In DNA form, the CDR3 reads TGTGCCTTCAGTCTCCAGTCGAGCCTAACCCTCGCTAGCACAGATACGCAGTATTTT.

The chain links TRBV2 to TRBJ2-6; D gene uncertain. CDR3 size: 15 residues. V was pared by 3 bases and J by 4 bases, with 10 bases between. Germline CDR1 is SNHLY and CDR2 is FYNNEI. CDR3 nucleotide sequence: TGTGCCAGCAGTGATACCCGGGCAGGGGCCAACGTCCTGACTTTC. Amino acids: CASSDTRAGANVLTF. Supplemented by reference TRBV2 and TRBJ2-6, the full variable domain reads EPEVTQTPSHQVTQMGQEVILRCVPISNHLYFYWYRQILGQKVEFLVSFYNNEISEKSEIFDDQFSVERPDGSNFTLKIRSTKLEDSAMYFCASSDTRAGANVLTFGAGSRLTVL.

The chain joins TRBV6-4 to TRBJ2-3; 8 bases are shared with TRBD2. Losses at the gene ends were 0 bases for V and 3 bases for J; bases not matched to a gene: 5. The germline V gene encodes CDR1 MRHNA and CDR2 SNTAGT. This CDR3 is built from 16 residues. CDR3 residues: CASSDSPAGATDTQYF. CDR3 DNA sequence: TGTGCCAGCAGTGACTCCCCAGCGGGAGCGACAGATACGCAGTATTTT.

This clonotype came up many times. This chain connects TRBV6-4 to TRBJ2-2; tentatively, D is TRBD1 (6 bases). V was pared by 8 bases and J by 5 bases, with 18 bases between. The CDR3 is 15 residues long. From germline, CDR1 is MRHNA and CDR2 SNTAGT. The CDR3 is CASSNEGESTGELFF. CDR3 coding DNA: TGTGCCAGCTCCAACGAGGGGGAATCTACCGGGGAGCTGTTTTTT.

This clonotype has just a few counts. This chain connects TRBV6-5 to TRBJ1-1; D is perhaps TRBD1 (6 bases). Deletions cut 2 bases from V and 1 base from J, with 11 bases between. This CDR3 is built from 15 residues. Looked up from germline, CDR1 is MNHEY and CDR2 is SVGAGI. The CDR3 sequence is CASSYMRGQNTEAFF. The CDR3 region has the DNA TGTGCCAGCAGTTACATGCGGGGACAGAACACTGAAGCTTTCTTT.

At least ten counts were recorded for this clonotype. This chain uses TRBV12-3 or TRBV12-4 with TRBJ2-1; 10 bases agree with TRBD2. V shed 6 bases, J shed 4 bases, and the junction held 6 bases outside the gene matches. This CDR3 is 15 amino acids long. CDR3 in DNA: TGTGCCAGCAGCCGCGGGACTAGCGTATACAATGAGCAGTTCTTC. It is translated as CASSRGTSVYNEQFF.

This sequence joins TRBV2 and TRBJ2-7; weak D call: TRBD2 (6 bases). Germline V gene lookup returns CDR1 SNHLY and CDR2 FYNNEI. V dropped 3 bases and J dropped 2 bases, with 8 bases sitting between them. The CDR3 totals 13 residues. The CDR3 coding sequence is TGTGCCAGCAGTGACAGGGAGGCCTACGAGCAGTACTTC. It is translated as CASSDREAYEQYF.

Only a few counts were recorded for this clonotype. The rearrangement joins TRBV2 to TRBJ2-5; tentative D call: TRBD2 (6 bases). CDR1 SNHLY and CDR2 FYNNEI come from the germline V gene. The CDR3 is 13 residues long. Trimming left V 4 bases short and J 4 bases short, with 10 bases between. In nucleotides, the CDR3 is TGTGCCAGCAGTGTGCGGGGCGGAGAGACCCAGTACTTC. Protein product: CASSVRGGETQYF.